These 10 T cell receptor beta chains were sequenced from one sample in a study of graft-versus-host responses after intestinal transplantation. Method: immunoSEQ multiplex PCR; TCRdb's copy keeps in-frame clones and lacks some. The table includes about 43,000 clones, just under 95% detected once. Sequencing used PBMCs, obtained approximately 360 days after intestinal transplant. These TCRs come from a human patient who received an intestinal transplant, so some T cells may come from the graft donor.

V is TRBV4-1 and J is TRBJ2-7; tentatively, D is TRBD1 (5 bases). This CDR3 is 15 amino acids long. Between the trimmed V and J ends, which lost 1 base and 3 bases, there was a span of 13 bases. CDR1 MGHRA and CDR2 YSYEKL come from the germline V gene. The CDR3 reads CASSQVSGRVYEQYF. The CDR3 DNA follows: TGCGCCAGCAGCCAAGTTTCCGGCAGGGTCTACGAGCAGTACTTC.

The chain couples TRBV5-6 to TRBJ1-3, with D possibly TRBD1 on 6 matching bases. Germline loops: CDR1 SGHDT, CDR2 YYEEEE. The ends were cut back, 6 bases at V and 0 bases at J, with 10 bases in the middle. The CDR3 is 14 amino acids. The CDR3 reads CASTYRVSGNTIYF. The CDR3 DNA is TGTGCCAGCACCTACAGGGTCTCTGGAAACACCATATATTTT.

This clone was observed once. J is TRBJ1-4 and V is TRBV6-1, with 7 nucleotides matching TRBD1. Trimming took 4 bases from V and 5 from J; bases not matched to a gene: 4. CDR1 is MNHNS, CDR2 SASEGT, per germline. This CDR3 spans 14 amino acids. CDR3 nucleotide sequence: TGTGCCAGCAGTGTGGACAGGAAAAATGAAAAACTGTTTTTT. Encoded protein: CASSVDRKNEKLFF.

The chain employs TRBV19 and TRBJ2-3; the D is unclear. V lost 3 bases and J lost 2, with 9 bases in between. Germline V gene sequence: CDR1 LNHDA, CDR2 SQIVND (reference sequence). The CDR3 contains 14 residues. This CDR3 is CASSIPRYTDTQYF. CDR3 DNA: TGTGCCAGTAGTATCCCGCGCTACACAGATACGCAGTATTTT. Full variable domain (outside the CDR3, taken from reference TRBV19 and TRBJ2-3): DGGITQSPKYLFRKEGQNVTLSCEQNLNHDAMYWYRQDPGQGLRLIYYSQIVNDFQKGDIAEGYSVSREKKESFPLTVTSAQKNPTAFYLCASSIPRYTDTQYFGPGTRLTVL.

The chain has TRBV18 and TRBJ1-4; D call uncertain. CDR3 size: 13 residues. The V end lost 2 bases, the J end lost 4 bases, and 5 bases lay between the germline ends. Germline V CDR1 and CDR2: KGHSH, LQKENI. CDR3 region: CASSPGFNEKLFF. The CDR3 DNA reads TGTGCCAGCTCACCAGGTTTTAATGAAAAACTGTTTTTT.

The V call is TRBV5-1, the J call TRBJ2-7; 8 positions match TRBD1. This CDR3 region has 14 residues. Per germline, CDR1 SGHRS and CDR2 YFSETQ. J lost 0 bases, V lost 4 bases, and 3 bases had no gene match. This CDR3 reads CASSRDRSSYEQYF. The CDR3 DNA sequence: TGCGCCAGCAGCCGGGACAGGAGCTCCTACGAGCAGTACTTC.

This chain links TRBV25-1 with TRBJ2-3; D could derive from TRBD1 or TRBD2 (5 bases each). The CDR3 sequence is 16 residues long. Trimming took off 3 bases at V and 3 bases at J, with 16 bases between the two ends. Germline CDR1 and CDR2: MGHDK and SYGVNS. In DNA, the CDR3 is TGTGCCAGCAGTGAGGGGGTACTCCCTGGAACAGATACGCAGTATTTT. Translation gives CASSEGVLPGTDTQYF. The whole variable domain, filled in from reference TRBV25-1 and TRBJ2-3, reads EADIYQTPRYLVIGTGKKITLECSQTMGHDKMYWYQQDPGMELHLIHYSYGVNSTEKGDLSSESTVSRIRTEHFPLTLESARPSHTSQYLCASSEGVLPGTDTQYFGPGTRLTVL.

The chain combines TRBV19 with TRBJ2-3; 7 bases fit TRBD2. CDR1 is LNHDA and CDR2 is SQIVND in the germline V gene (reference sequence). The CDR3 extends over 15 amino acids. Trimming took 4 bases from V and 2 from J; bases not matched to a gene: 6. The CDR3 region is CASSKLGGNTDTQYF. In nucleotides, the CDR3 is TGTGCCAGTAGTAAACTCGGGGGGAACACAGATACGCAGTATTTT.

The table lists this clone with a count of one. The chain uses TRBV6-1 and TRBJ1-2; D remains ambiguous. The germline V gene encodes CDR1 MNHNS and CDR2 SASEGT. Deletions cut 2 bases from V and 7 bases from J, with 11 bases between. CDR3 length equals 13 residues. The CDR3 is CASSELARIGYTF. The CDR3 DNA reads as TGTGCCAGCAGTGAATTGGCAAGGATTGGCTACACCTTC.

V and J are TRBV2 and TRBJ1-1; D is uncertain. V dropped 7 bases and J dropped 0 bases, with 9 bases sitting between them. The CDR3 totals 13 residues. Germline V CDR1 and CDR2: SNHLY, FYNNEI. DNA for the CDR3: TGTGCCAGCAATAAGATTTTGAACACTGAAGCTTTCTTT. This encodes CASNKILNTEAFF.